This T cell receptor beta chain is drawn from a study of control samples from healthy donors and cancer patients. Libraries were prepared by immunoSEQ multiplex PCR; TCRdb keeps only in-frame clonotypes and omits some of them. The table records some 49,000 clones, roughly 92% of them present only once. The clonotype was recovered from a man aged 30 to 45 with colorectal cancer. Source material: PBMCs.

The CDR3 bases are TGTGCCAGCAGCTCCGTAACAAAACCGTATGGCTACACCTTC. Amino acid sequence: CASSSVTKPYGYTF. The gene calls are TRBV5-6 and TRBJ1-2; D is undetermined. Germline V lookup: CDR1 SGHDT, CDR2 YYEEEE. This CDR3 has 14 amino acids. V was trimmed by 3 bases and J by 5 bases, leaving 14 bases between them.